This T cell receptor beta chain was sequenced in a study of blood T cell repertoires in COVID-19. Study context: In each case, the material was cDNA or gDNA derived from T cells, B-cell-depleted T cells, or PBMCs.

Under the authors' procedure: Amplification with reference gene primers provided the estimates of nucleated cell counts. The protocol was immunoSEQ multiplex PCR, while the TCRdb copy is restricted to in-frame clones and leaves out a portion. V, J and clone size were drawn from that table, and D and trimming were deduced from the DNA. The data hold roughly 67,000 clones, with roughly four fifths observed a single time. The CDR3 consists of 14 residues. Unmatched junction bases numbered 6, after V lost 7 bases and J lost 1 base. From germline, CDR1 is MNHEY and CDR2 SVGAGI. This clonotype was sampled from a woman in her fifties or sixties with acute or convalescent COVID-19. The chain links TRBV6-5 to TRBJ1-1, with 7 bases aligning to TRBD1. The material sequenced was peripheral blood. CDR3 amino acids: CASIPTGPNTEAFF. CDR3 bases: TGTGCCAGCATTCCGACAGGGCCGAACACTGAAGCTTTCTTT.